A single TCR beta chain is shown here with its context. Its antigen is currently unknown. Germline values: CDR1 SGHRS, CDR2 YFSETQ. After removal of 5 bases from V and 3 bases from J, the junction contained 9 bases not matched to a gene. CDR3 length: 15 residues. Using immunoSEQ multiplex PCR, the repertoire was profiled, and TCRdb retains in-frame clones only, with some absent. Of about 56,000 clones in the sample, roughly nine tenths were seen once. Stated time point: week 35, safety follow-up. Vaccinated patients received 300 ug of mutant IDH1 20-mer peptide per dose, with topical imiquimod. These data are taken from a study of a mutant IDH1 vaccine in newly diagnosed glioma. The study's findings and limits: Altogether, approximately 93% of patients exhibited vaccine-induced immune responses. Top peripheral T cell clonotype shifts appeared unrelated to pseudoprogression.

V gene TRBV5-1 combines with J gene TRBJ2-7, with TRBD1 matching 9 bases. The TCR comes from a man between 35 and 55 years old with glioma. Sequenced material: PBMCs, taken from a glioma patient whose treatment included an IDH1 peptide vaccine. The CDR3 loop reads CASSRGTGSNYEQYF. In DNA, the CDR3 is TGCGCCAGCAGTAGAGGGACAGGGTCAAACTACGAGCAGTACTTC.